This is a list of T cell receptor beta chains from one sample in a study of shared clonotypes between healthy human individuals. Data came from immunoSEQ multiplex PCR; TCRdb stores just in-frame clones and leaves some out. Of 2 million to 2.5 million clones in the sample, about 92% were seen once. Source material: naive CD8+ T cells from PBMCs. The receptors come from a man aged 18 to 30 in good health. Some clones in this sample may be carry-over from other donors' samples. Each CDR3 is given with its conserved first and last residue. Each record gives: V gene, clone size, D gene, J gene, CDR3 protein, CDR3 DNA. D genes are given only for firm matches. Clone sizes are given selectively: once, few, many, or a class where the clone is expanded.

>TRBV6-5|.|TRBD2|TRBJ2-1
CASSYTSGYNEQFF
TGTGCCAGCAGTTACACTAGCGGTTACAATGAGCAGTTCTTC
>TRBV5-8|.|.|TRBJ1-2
CASSLPGAHGYTF
TGTGCCAGCAGCTTGCCAGGGGCCCATGGCTACACCTTC
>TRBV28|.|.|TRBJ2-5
CASSLLGLPLTQYF
TGTGCCAGCTCTCTTCTTGGGCTACCCTTGACCCAGTACTTC
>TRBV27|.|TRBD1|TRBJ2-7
CASSLGTAYEQYF
TGTGCCAGCAGCTTAGGGACAGCCTACGAGCAGTACTTC
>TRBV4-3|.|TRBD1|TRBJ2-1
CASSQGTGAGNEQFF
TGCGCCAGCAGCCAAGGGACAGGGGCGGGCAATGAGCAGTTCTTC
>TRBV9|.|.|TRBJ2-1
CASSAAGTLLHEQFF
TGTGCCAGCAGCGCTGCCGGGACTCTCCTTCATGAGCAGTTCTTC
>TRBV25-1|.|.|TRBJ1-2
CASSPRGYGYTF
TGTGCCAGCAGCCCCCGGGGGTATGGCTACACCTTC
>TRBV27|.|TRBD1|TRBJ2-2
CASSGRLRGPGTGELFF
TGTGCCAGCAGTGGTAGACTCAGGGGGCCGGGGACCGGGGAGCTGTTTTTT
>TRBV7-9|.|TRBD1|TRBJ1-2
CASSLAGGNYGYTF
TGTGCCAGCAGCTTAGCAGGGGGCAACTATGGCTACACCTTC
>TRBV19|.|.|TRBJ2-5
CASSIWSRSRETQYF
TGTGCCAGTAGTATTTGGTCTAGGAGTCGAGAGACCCAGTACTTC
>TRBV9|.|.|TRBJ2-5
CASSVPETQYF
TGTGCCAGCAGCGTACCAGAGACCCAGTACTTC
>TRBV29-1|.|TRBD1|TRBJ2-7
CSVSGGTGHEQYF
TGCAGCGTTTCCGGCGGGACAGGGCACGAGCAGTACTTC
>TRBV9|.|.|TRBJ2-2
CASNRGRTKNTGELFF
TGTGCCAGCAACCGGGGCCGGACTAAGAACACCGGGGAGCTGTTTTTT
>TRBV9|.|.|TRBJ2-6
CASSAPGLWSSGANVLTF
TGTGCCAGCAGCGCACCGGGACTGTGGAGCTCTGGGGCCAACGTCCTGACTTTC
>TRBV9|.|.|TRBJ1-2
CASSVVSGSGYTF
TGTGCCAGCAGCGTTGTTTCAGGGTCTGGCTACACCTTC
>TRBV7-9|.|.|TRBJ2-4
CASSLAVASAKNIQYF
TGTGCCAGCAGCTTAGCGGTGGCATCGGCTAAAAACATTCAGTACTTC
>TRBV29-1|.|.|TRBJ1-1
CSVEGSVSEAFF
TGCAGCGTTGAAGGGTCAGTCAGTGAAGCTTTCTTT
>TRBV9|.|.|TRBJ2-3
CASSVLARSTDTQYF
TGTGCCAGCAGCGTATTGGCACGAAGCACAGATACGCAGTATTTT
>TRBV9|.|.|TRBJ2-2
CASSADGELFF
TGTGCCAGCAGCGCAGACGGGGAGCTGTTTTTT
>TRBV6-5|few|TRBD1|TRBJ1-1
CASSSSGGTEAFF
TGTGCCAGCAGCAGTTCAGGGGGTACTGAAGCTTTCTTT
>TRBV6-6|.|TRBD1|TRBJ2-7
CATTTGAGDEQYF
TGTGCCACCACGACAGGGGCCGGGGACGAGCAGTACTTC
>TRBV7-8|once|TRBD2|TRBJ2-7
CASSFIQQAGGPLSEQYF
TGTGCCAGCAGCTTTATCCAACAGGCGGGAGGGCCTCTGTCCGAGCAGTACTTC
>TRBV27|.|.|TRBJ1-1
CASSFGVSTEAFF
TGTGCCAGCAGTTTCGGGGTATCCACTGAAGCTTTCTTT
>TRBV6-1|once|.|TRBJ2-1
CASSELVGVPYNEQFF
TGTGCCAGCAGTGAATTGGTGGGAGTGCCCTACAATGAGCAGTTCTTC
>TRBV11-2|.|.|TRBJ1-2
CASNPGTPEGYTF
TGTGCCAGCAACCCCGGGACACCTGAGGGCTACACCTTC
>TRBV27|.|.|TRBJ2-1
CASSSIKISGYEQFF
TGTGCCAGCAGTTCCATAAAAATATCCGGATATGAGCAGTTCTTC
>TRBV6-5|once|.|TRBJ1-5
CASSYDYEGQPQHF
TGTGCCAGCAGTTATGATTACGAGGGTCAGCCCCAGCATTTT
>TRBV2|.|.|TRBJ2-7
CASSGEQYF
TGTGCCAGCAGTGGAGAGCAGTACTTC
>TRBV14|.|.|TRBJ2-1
CASSQDWALGSEQFF
TGTGCCAGCAGCCAAGACTGGGCGCTTGGAAGTGAGCAGTTCTTC